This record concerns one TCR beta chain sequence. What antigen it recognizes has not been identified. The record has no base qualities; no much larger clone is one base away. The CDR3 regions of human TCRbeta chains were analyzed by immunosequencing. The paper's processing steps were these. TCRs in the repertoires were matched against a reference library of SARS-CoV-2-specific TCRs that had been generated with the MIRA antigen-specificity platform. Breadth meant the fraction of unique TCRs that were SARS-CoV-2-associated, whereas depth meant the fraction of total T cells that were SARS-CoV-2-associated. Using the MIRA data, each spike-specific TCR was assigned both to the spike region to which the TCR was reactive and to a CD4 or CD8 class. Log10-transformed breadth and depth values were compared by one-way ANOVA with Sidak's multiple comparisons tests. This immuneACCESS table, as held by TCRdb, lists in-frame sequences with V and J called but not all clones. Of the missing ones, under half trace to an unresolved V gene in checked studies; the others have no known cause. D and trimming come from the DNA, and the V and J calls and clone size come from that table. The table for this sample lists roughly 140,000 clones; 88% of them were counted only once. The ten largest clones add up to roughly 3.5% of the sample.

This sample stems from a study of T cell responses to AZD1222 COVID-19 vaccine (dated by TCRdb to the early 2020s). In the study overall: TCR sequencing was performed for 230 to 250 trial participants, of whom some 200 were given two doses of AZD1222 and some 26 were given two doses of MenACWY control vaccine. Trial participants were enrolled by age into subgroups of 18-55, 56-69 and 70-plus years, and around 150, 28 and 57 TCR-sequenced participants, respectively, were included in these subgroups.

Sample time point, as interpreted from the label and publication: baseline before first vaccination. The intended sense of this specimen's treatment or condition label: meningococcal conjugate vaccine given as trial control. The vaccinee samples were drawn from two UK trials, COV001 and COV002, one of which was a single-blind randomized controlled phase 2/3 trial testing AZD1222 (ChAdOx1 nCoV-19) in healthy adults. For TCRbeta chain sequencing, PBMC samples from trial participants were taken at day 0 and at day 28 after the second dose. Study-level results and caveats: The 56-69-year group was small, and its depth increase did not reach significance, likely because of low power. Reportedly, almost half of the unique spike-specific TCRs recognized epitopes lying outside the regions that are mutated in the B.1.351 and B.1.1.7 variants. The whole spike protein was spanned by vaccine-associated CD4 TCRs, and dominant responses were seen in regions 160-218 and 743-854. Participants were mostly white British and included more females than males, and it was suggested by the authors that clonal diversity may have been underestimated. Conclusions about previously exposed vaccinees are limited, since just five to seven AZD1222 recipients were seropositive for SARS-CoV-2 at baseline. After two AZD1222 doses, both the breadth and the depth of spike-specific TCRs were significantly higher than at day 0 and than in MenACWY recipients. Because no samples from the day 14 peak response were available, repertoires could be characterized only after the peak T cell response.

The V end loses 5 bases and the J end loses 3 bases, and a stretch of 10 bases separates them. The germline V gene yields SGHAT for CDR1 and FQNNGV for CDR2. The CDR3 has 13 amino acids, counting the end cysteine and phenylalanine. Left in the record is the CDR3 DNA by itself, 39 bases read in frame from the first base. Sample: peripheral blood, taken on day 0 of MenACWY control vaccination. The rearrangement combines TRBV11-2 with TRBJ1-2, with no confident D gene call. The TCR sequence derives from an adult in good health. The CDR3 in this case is CASSARVYYGYTF. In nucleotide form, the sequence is TGTGCCAGCAGCGCACGGGTTTACTATGGCTACACCTTC. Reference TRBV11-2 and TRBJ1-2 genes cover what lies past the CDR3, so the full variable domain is EAGVAQSPRYKIIEKRQSVAFWCNPISGHATLYWYQQILGQGPKLLIQFQNNGVVDDSQLPKDRFSAERLKGVDSTLKIQPAKLEDSAVYLCASSARVYYGYTFGSGTRLTVV.